This paragraph covers one T cell receptor (beta chain) sequence. This sample was taken from a study of human T cells and chemical hapten exposure. The wider study: The study traced per-sample TCR yield variation mainly to small differences in pooled library volumes.

V dropped 9 bases and J dropped 6 bases, with 8 bases sitting between them. Germline V gene data show CDR1 as SGHVS and CDR2 as FQNEAQ. CDR3 size: 11 residues. Noted time point: pre-sensitization, week 0. The treatment was: therapeutic diphenylcyclopropenone sensitization with weekly scalp DPC. Alopecia patients deemed DPC-suitable, aged 18 to 70, excluding pregnancy. One entry per CDR3 protein results from TCRdb running MiXCR on the RACE reads. The sample contains 300,000 to 400,000 distinct CDR3 sequences, approximately 5.1% of which appear only once. The source was whole blood, collected in connection with sensitization to the hapten diphenylcyclopropenone (DPC). This TCR was recovered from a woman in her 50s with alopecia areata. Some clones in this sample may be carry-over from other donors' samples. This chain uses TRBV7-8 with TRBJ2-2; D is unresolved. CDR3: CASTLAGELFF. The DNA of the CDR3 is TGTGCCAGTACTCTCGCCGGGGAGCTGTTTTTT.